A single TCR beta chain is shown here with its context. Germline CDR1 is ENHRY and CDR2 is SYGVKD. This CDR3 is built from 14 residues. With V trimmed by 6 bases and J by 7 bases, 9 bases remained unmatched. It was with random hexamers that roughly 0.5 to 1 ug RNA was reverse transcribed. In TCRdb, the immunoSEQ multiplex PCR reads were re-called with MiXCR into one record per CDR3 protein. This table holds tens of thousands of distinct CDR3 sequences, roughly 93% found once. The data derive from a study of CD8 T cells in Susac syndrome. CD8+ and CD4+ T cells taken from blood had their TCR beta sequenced.

Sequencing was carried out using CD4+ T cells from PBMCs. The receptor's source is a human donor with Susac syndrome. The rearrangement uses TRBV10-3 and TRBJ1-2; 9 bases align to TRBD1. The CDR3 DNA reads as TGTGCCATCAGCGAGGACAGGGGAGGGGCTGGCTACACCTTC. This gives the protein CAISEDRGGAGYTF.